The next 10 T cell receptor beta chains were all read from a single sample in a study of blood T cells in healthy people across ages. A second PCR of roughly 6 to 12 cycles used a sample-barcoded 5' primer and a J-beta primer mix. TCRdb itself ran the 5' RACE reads through MiXCR, one entry per CDR3 protein. The table lists approximately 780,000 distinct CDR3 sequences, approximately 24% of them singletons, with 3% in the top ten. These same records also appear under a second study, on T cells of mothers and their children.

Sequenced sample: blood. The origin of the receptors is a boy between 10 and 17 years old in good health.

The sample holds a few counts of this clonotype. This rearrangement joins TRBV20-1 to TRBJ2-3; D gene uncertain. Germline-derived CDR1 and CDR2 are DFQATT and SNEGSKA (reference sequence). V lost 1 base and J lost 3, with 8 bases in between. The CDR3 consists of 13 residues. CDR3 loop: CSARGPMTDTQYF. CDR3 DNA sequence: TGCAGTGCTAGAGGGCCGATGACAGATACGCAGTATTTT.

V gene TRBV28 combines with J gene TRBJ2-5, with 12 bases matching TRBD2. The closer fit of TRBJ2-7 to the DNA end suggests the J call may be wrong. Germline V gene sequence: CDR1 MDHEN, CDR2 SYDVKM. This CDR3 has 15 residues. The CDR3 is CASEGLAGISYEQYF. For the CDR3, the DNA is TGTGCCAGCGAAGGACTAGCGGGGATCTCCTACGAGCAGTACTTC.

This clonotype has at least ten counts. V usage is TRBV20-1 and J usage is TRBJ1-3; D is ambiguous. In germline, CDR1 is DFQATT, CDR2 SNEGSKA (reference sequence). The germline V and J ends were trimmed by 5 bases and 2 bases, with 10 bases remaining between them. The length of the CDR3 is 13 residues. The CDR3 sequence is CSAFPLTGNTIYF. The DNA for the CDR3 is TGCAGTGCTTTCCCCCTTACTGGAAACACCATATATTTT.

This clonotype was recorded a few times. V is TRBV6-6 and J is TRBJ1-4; D gene uncertain. This CDR3 has 12 amino acids. Germline loops: CDR1 MNHNY, CDR2 SVGAGI (reference sequence). The V and J ends lost 9 bases and 6 bases respectively, with 11 bases between them. The CDR3 loop is CASRREDEKLFF. The CDR3 nucleotides read TGTGCCAGTCGGAGGGAGGATGAAAAACTGTTTTTT.

Ten or more counts support this clonotype. The chain joins TRBV12-3 or TRBV12-4 to TRBJ2-1; TRBD2 matches at 7 bases. The V and J ends lost 0 bases and 8 bases, in that order; junction bases with no gene match: 4. CDR3 length equals 14 residues. The CDR3 DNA reads TGTGCCAGCAGTTTAGCGGGGGGAGGGCATGAGCAGTTCTTC. It specifies CASSLAGGGHEQFF.

This clonotype was observed many times. The CDR3 loop is CASSGGTSGGGQETQYF. DNA of the CDR3: TGTGCCAGCAGTGGAGGGACTAGCGGGGGGGGTCAAGAGACCCAGTACTTC. The V gene is TRBV6-1, the J gene TRBJ2-5; 16 bases map to TRBD2. From germline, CDR1 is MNHNS and CDR2 SASEGT. The CDR3 runs 17 residues. V dropped 4 bases and J dropped 2; count of bases not matched to a gene: 4.

This clonotype turned up a few times. The chain carries TRBV29-1 and TRBJ1-2; TRBD1 matches 9 bases. The J segment lost 8 bases and the V segment lost 1 base, leaving 8 bases of the junction unmatched. Germline V CDR1 and CDR2: SQVTM, ANQGSEA. The CDR3 contains 14 residues. The CDR3 loop is CSVEGGTGRKGYTF. DNA for the CDR3: TGCAGCGTTGAAGGGGGGACAGGGCGAAAAGGCTACACCTTC.

This clonotype has ten or more counts. The CDR3 loop reads CASSLGAGLYYNEQFF. In DNA form, the CDR3 reads TGTGCCAGCAGCCTTGGCGCGGGGCTATACTACAATGAGCAGTTCTTC. The chain carries TRBV6-5 and TRBJ2-1; tentatively, D is TRBD2 (6 bases). Germline CDR1 reads MNHEY; CDR2 reads SVGAGI. With 6 bases removed from V and 3 bases from J, the gap between germline ends came to 18 bases. This CDR3 spans 16 amino acids.

The chain joins TRBV6-1 to TRBJ2-2, with TRBD1 as a possible D gene (5 bases). Trimming left V 6 bases short and J 4 bases short, with 12 bases between. The CDR3 totals 14 residues. The germline V gene encodes CDR1 MNHNS and CDR2 SASEGT. CDR3 in DNA: TGTGCCAGCAGGGTACAGGTGTCCACCGGGGAGCTGTTTTTT. Translated: CASRVQVSTGELFF.

This clonotype was observed a handful of times. The V call is TRBV29-1, the J call TRBJ2-5; D is perhaps TRBD2 (6 bases). CDR1 is SQVTM and CDR2 is ANQGSEA in the germline V gene. The CDR3 spans 12 residues. Trimming left V 3 bases short and J 9 bases short, with 14 bases between. The CDR3 loop reads CSVDGGAGAQYF. Written as DNA, the CDR3 is TGCAGCGTTGACGGCGGGGCCGGGGCCCAGTACTTC.